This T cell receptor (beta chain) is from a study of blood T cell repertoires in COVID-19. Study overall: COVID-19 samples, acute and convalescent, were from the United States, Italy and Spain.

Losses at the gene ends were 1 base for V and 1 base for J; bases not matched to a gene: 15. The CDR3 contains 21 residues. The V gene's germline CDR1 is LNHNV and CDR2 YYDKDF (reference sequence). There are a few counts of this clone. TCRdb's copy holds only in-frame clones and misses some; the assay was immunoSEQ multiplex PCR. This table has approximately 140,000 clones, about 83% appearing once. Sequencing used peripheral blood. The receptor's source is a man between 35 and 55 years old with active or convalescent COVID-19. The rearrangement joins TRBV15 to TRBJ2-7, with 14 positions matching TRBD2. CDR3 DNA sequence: TGTGCCACCAGCAGAGGGGTCCGGCGCGGGACTAGCGGGGGACGATCCTACGAGCAGTACTTC. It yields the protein CATSRGVRRGTSGGRSYEQYF.